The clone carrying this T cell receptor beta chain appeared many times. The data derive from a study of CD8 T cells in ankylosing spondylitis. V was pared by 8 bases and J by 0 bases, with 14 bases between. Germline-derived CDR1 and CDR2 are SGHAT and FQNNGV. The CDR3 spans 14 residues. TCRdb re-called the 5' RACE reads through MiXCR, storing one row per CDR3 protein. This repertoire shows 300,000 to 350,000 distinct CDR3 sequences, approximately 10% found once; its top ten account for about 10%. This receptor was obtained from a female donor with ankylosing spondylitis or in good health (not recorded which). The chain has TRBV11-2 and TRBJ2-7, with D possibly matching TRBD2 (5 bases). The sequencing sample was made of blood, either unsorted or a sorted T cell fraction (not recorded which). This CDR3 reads CASQRPYSSYEQYF. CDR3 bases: TGTGCCAGCCAGCGGCCCTACAGCTCCTACGAGCAGTACTTC.